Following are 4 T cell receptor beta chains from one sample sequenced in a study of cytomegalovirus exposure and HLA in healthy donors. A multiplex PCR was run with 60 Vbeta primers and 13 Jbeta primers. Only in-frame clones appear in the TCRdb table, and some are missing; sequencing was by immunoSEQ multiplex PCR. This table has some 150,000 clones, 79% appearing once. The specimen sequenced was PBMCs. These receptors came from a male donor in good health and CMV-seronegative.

The CDR3 protein is CASTRVGGETQYF. CDR3 sequence (DNA): TGTGCCAGCACGAGGGTCGGGGGAGAGACCCAGTACTTC. The chain has TRBV6-1 and TRBJ2-5, with D possibly TRBD2 on 6 matching bases. Trimming removed 7 bases from V and 4 bases from J, with 13 bases in between. Germline-derived CDR1 and CDR2 are MNHNS and SASEGT. The CDR3 covers 13 residues.

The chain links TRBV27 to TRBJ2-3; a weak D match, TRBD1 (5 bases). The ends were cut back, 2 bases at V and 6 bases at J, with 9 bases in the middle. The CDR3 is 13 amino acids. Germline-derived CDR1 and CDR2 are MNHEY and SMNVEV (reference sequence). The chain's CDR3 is CASSLGASDTQYF. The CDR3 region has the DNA TGTGCCAGCAGTTTAGGGGCATCGGATACGCAGTATTTT.

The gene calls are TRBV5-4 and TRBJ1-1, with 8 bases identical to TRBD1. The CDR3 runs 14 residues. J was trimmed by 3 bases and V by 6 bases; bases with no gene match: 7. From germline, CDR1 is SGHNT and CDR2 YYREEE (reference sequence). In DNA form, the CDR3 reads TGTGCCAGCAAAGCGGACAGGGCATACACTGAAGCTTTCTTT. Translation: CASKADRAYTEAFF. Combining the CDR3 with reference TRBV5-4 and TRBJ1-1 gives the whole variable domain ETGVTQSPTHLIKTRGQQVTLRCSSQSGHNTVSWYQQALGQGPQFIFQYYREEENGRGNFPPRFSGLQFPNYSSELNVNALELDDSALYLCASKADRAYTEAFFGQGTRLTVV.

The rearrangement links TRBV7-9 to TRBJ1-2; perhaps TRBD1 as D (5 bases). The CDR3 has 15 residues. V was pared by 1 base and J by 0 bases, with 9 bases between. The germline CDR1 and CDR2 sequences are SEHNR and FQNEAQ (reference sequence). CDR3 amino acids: CASSLGQGTNYGYTF. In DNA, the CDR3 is TGTGCCAGCAGCTTAGGTCAGGGAACTAACTATGGCTACACCTTC. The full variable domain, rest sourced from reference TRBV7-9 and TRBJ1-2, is DTGVSQNPRHKITKRGQNVTFRCDPISEHNRLYWYRQTLGQGPEFLTYFQNEAQLEKSRLLSDRFSAERPKGSFSTLEIQRTEQGDSAMYLCASSLGQGTNYGYTFGSGTRLTVV.